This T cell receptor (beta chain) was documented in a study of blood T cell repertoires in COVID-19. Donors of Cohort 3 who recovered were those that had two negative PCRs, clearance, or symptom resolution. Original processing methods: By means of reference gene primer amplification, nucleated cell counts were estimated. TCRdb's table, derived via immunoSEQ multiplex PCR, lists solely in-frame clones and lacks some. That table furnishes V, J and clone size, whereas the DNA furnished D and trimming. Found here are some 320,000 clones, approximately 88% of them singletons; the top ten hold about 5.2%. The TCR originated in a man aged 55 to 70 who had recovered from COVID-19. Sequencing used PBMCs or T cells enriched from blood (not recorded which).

This chain's CDR3 is CASSETGRGDTF. CDR3 nucleotide sequence: TGTGCCAGCAGTGAAACAGGGCGAGGGGACACCTTC. The chain links TRBV28 to TRBJ1-2; D might be TRBD1 (6 bases). The length of the CDR3 is 12 residues. Germline V lookup: CDR1 MDHEN, CDR2 SYDVKM. V lost 5 bases and J lost 12, with 16 bases in between.